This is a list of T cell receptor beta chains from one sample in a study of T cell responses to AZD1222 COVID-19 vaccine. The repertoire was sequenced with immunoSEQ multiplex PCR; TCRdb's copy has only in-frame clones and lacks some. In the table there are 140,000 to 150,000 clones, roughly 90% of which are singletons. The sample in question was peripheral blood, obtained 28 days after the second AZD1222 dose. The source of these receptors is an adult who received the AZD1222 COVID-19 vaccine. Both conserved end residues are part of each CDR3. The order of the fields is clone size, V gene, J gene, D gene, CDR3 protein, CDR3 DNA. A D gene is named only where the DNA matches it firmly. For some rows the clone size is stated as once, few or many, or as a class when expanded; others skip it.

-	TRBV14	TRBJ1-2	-	CASSLMSNYGYTF	TGTGCCAGCAGCTTAATGTCCAACTATGGCTACACCTTC
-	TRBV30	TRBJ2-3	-	CAWNKGIADTQYF	TGTGCCTGGAATAAGGGGATAGCAGATACGCAGTATTTT
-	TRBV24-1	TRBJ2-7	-	CATSGGYEQYF	TGTGCCACCAGTGGGGGGTACGAGCAGTACTTC
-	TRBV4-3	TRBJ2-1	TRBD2	CASSQDLATSRHNEQFF	TGCGCCAGCAGCCAAGATCTAGCGACTAGCAGACACAATGAGCAGTTCTTC
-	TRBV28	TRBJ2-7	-	CASRTEATDSDEQYF	TGTGCCAGCAGGACAGAGGCAACCGATAGCGACGAGCAGTACTTC
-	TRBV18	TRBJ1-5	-	CASSASVGGVNQPQHF	TGTGCCAGCTCAGCCAGCGTAGGCGGGGTCAATCAGCCCCAGCATTTT
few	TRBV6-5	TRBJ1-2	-	CASTNRDGNYGYTF	TGTGCCAGCACCAACCGGGACGGGAACTATGGCTACACCTTC
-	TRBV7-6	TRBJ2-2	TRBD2	CASSFGTSGSSHTGELFF	TGTGCCAGCAGCTTCGGGACTAGCGGGAGTAGTCACACCGGGGAGCTGTTTTTT
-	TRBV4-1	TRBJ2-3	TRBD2	CASSLDGTRGTDTQYF	TGCGCCAGCAGCCTTGACGGGACTAGAGGCACAGATACGCAGTATTTT
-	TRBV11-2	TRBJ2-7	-	CASSLDPMLKTYEQYF	TGTGCCAGCAGCTTAGATCCCATGTTAAAGACCTACGAGCAGTACTTC
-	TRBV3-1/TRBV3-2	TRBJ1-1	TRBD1	CASSQARGGFTEAFF	TGTGCCAGCAGCCAAGCGAGAGGGGGCTTCACTGAAGCTTTCTTT
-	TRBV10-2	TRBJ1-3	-	CASSLLAGDSGNTIYF	TGCGCCAGCAGCCTTCTTGCGGGGGATTCTGGAAACACCATATATTTT
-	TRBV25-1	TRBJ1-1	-	CASSESGDTEAFF	TGTGCCAGCAGTGAATCGGGCGACACTGAAGCTTTCTTT
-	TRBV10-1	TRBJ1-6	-	CASSDDSLEPLHF	TGCGCCAGCAGTGATGACAGTTTGGAGCCCCTCCACTTT
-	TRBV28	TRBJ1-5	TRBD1	CASSILGTENQPQHF	TGTGCCAGCAGTATTCTCGGGACAGAGAATCAGCCCCAGCATTTT
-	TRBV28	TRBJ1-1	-	CASSLGRSLTEAFF	TGTGCCAGCAGTTTAGGTAGGTCCCTCACTGAAGCTTTCTTT
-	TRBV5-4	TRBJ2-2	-	CASSRTLAQTGELFF	TGTGCCAGCAGCCGTACCCTAGCGCAAACCGGGGAGCTGTTTTTT
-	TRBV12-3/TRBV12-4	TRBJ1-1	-	CASSRGANTEAFF	TGTGCCAGCAGCCGCGGGGCAAACACTGAAGCTTTCTTT
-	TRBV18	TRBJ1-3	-	CASSSEAGNTIYF	TGTGCCAGCTCATCAGAAGCTGGAAACACCATATATTTT
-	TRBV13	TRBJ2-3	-	CASSLESRPSGTDTQYF	TGTGCCAGCAGCTTAGAATCCAGGCCTAGCGGCACAGATACGCAGTATTTT
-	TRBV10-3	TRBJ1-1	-	CAISEVTGNTEAFF	TGTGCCATCAGTGAGGTGACAGGGAACACTGAAGCTTTCTTT
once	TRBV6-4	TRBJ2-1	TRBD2	CASSAGTSGNYEQFF	TGTGCCAGCAGTGCCGGGACTAGCGGGAACTATGAGCAGTTCTTC
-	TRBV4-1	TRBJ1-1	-	CASSQGQTENTEAFF	TGCGCCAGCAGCCAAGGCCAGACGGAGAACACTGAAGCTTTCTTT
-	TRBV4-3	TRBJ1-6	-	CASSQDRGWSSQHNSPLHF	TGCGCCAGCAGCCAAGATCGGGGGTGGAGCAGCCAGCATAATTCACCCCTCCACTTT
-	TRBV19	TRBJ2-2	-	CASSRRTGELFF	TGTGCCAGTAGTCGAAGGACCGGGGAGCTGTTTTTT
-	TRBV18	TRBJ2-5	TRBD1	CASSYVGQGTGQTQYF	TGTGCCAGCTCTTATGTGGGACAGGGGACAGGACAGACCCAGTACTTC
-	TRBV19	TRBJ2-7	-	CASSIKGGAWEQYF	TGTGCCAGTAGTATCAAAGGCGGGGCCTGGGAGCAGTACTTC
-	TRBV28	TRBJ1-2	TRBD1	CASRPTGGGGYTF	TGTGCCAGCAGGCCGACAGGGGGCGGTGGCTACACCTTC
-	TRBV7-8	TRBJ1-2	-	CASSALPRGENYGYTF	TGTGCCAGCAGCGCCCTCCCCAGGGGAGAGAACTATGGCTACACCTTC
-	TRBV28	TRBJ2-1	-	CASSFIGDYNEQFF	TGTGCCAGCAGTTTTATTGGGGACTACAATGAGCAGTTCTTC
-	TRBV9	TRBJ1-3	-	CASSVFGGSGNTIYF	TGTGCCAGCAGCGTATTTGGGGGCTCTGGAAACACCATATATTTT
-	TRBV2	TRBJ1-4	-	CASSEASSAGWGLFF	TGTGCCAGCAGTGAAGCGTCATCGGCAGGTTGGGGACTGTTTTTT
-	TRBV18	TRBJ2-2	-	CASRGSETSTGELFF	TGTGCCAGCCGAGGGTCCGAGACTAGCACCGGGGAGCTGTTTTTT
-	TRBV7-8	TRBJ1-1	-	CASNIDNRGTEAFF	TGTGCCAGCAATATTGACAACCGGGGCACTGAAGCTTTCTTT
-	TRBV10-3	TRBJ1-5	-	CAIGQPQHF	TGTGCCATCGGCCAGCCCCAGCATTTT
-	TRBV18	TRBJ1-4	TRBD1	CASSPRGQSQEKLFF	TGTGCCAGCTCACCCCGGGGACAGTCTCAAGAAAAACTGTTTTTT
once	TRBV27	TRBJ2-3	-	CASAQLDTQYF	TGTGCCAGCGCTCAGCTGGATACGCAGTATTTT
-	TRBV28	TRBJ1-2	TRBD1	CASSLPTGGLGYTF	TGTGCCAGCAGTTTACCAACAGGGGGTTTGGGCTACACCTTC
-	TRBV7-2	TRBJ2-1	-	CASSFPGMTRDEQFF	TGTGCCAGCAGCTTCCCGGGGATGACTAGGGATGAGCAGTTCTTC
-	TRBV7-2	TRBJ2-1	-	CASSFYRIGFNEQFF	TGTGCCAGCAGCTTCTACCGAATTGGCTTCAATGAGCAGTTCTTC
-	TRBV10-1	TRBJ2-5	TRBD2	CASRGGLGLIKTQYF	TGCGCCAGCAGGGGGGGACTAGGTCTTATAAAGACCCAGTACTTC
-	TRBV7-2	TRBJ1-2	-	CASSRPTELSGYTF	TGTGCCAGCAGCCGTCCGACAGAATTATCTGGCTACACCTTC
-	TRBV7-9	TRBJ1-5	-	CASSLVAQPQHF	TGTGCCAGCAGCTTAGTGGCTCAGCCCCAGCATTTT
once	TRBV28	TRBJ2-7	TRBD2	CASSLVAGHEQYF	TGTGCCAGCAGTTTAGTAGCGGGGCACGAGCAGTACTTC
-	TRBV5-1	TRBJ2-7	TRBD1	CASSSKGTGVPYEQYF	TGCGCCAGCAGCTCAAAGGGGACAGGGGTTCCCTACGAGCAGTACTTC
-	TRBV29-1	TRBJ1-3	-	CSASDRSSGNTIYF	TGCAGCGCTTCGGACAGATCCTCTGGAAACACCATATATTTT
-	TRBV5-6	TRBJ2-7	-	CASRRGVLSVDEQYF	TGTGCCAGCAGACGCGGGGTCCTTTCCGTGGACGAGCAGTACTTC
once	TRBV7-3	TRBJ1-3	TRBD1	CASSTQGEGNTIYF	TGTGCCAGCAGCACACAGGGGGAAGGAAACACCATATATTTT
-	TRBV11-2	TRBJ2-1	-	CASSLGIRSSNEQFF	TGTGCCAGCAGCTTAGGGATACGGAGTAGCAATGAGCAGTTCTTC
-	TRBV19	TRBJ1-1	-	CASSEAGRWITEAFF	TGTGCCAGTAGTGAGGCTGGCAGGTGGATCACTGAAGCTTTCTTT
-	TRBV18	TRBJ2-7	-	CASSPLGAYEQYF	TGTGCCAGCTCACCACTTGGGGCCTACGAGCAGTACTTC
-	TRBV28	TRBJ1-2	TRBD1	CASSFGDRVDGYTF	TGTGCCAGCAGTTTTGGAGACAGGGTGGATGGCTACACCTTC
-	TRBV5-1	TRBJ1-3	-	CASSLGWQNTIYF	TGCGCCAGCAGCTTGGGATGGCAAAACACCATATATTTT
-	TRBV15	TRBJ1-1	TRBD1	CATSRAPTGTEAFF	TGTGCCACCAGCAGAGCCCCGACAGGGACTGAAGCTTTCTTT
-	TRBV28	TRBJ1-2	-	CASSFVGGYTF	TGTGCCAGCAGCTTCGTAGGGGGCTACACCTTC
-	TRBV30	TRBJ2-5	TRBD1	CAWSGKGQGMETQYF	TGTGCCTGGAGTGGTAAGGGACAGGGGATGGAGACCCAGTACTTC
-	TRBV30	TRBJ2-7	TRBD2	CAWGTSGEPTKQYF	TGTGCCTGGGGGACTAGCGGAGAACCTACGAAGCAGTACTTC